The rows below give T cell receptor beta chains drawn from one sample of a study of shared clonotypes between healthy human individuals. Measured with immunoSEQ multiplex PCR; TCRdb has only the in-frame clones, and not every one. The data hold about 2 million clones, with 90% to 95% observed a single time. The material sequenced was naive CD4+ T cells sorted from blood. The receptor source for this set is a man aged 18 to 30 in good health. CDR3s include the opening cysteine and the closing phenylalanine or tryptophan. D genes are given only for firm matches. Size tells how often a clone was seen (once, few, many) or the class of an expanded clone, and some rows leave it out.

J: TRBJ2-7
size: NA
V: TRBV9
D: NA
length: 17
DNA: TGTGCCAGCAGCGTAGCCTTGGCAAGGGCCCCCGGGTACGAGCAGTACTTC
CDR3: CASSVALARAPGYEQYF

J: TRBJ2-2
size: NA
V: TRBV7-8
D: NA
length: 11
DNA: TGTGCCAGCAGCAATACCGGGGAGCTGTTTTTT
CDR3: CASSNTGELFF

J: TRBJ2-3
size: NA
V: TRBV9
D: NA
length: 13
DNA: TGTGCCAGCAGCGGACCTAGCGCAGATACGCAGTATTTT
CDR3: CASSGPSADTQYF

J: TRBJ2-1
size: NA
V: TRBV10-1
D: TRBD1
length: 13
DNA: TGCGCCAGCAGCCGAGACAGGGCCGATGAGCAGTTCTTC
CDR3: CASSRDRADEQFF

J: TRBJ2-7
size: once
V: TRBV6-5
D: NA
length: 16
DNA: TGTGCCAGCAGTTACTCGAGCATCTGGGGGAGCTACGAGCAGTACTTC
CDR3: CASSYSSIWGSYEQYF

J: TRBJ2-7
size: NA
V: TRBV6-5
D: TRBD2
length: 14
DNA: TGTGCCAGCAGTTACAGGCTAGCGGGAGCCGAGCAGTACTTC
CDR3: CASSYRLAGAEQYF

J: TRBJ1-1
size: NA
V: TRBV5-4
D: NA
length: 16
DNA: TGTGCCAGCAGCTTGGCGTCCGGGGTGCGTGAGGTTAGCGCTTTCTTT
CDR3: CASSLASGVREVSAFF

J: TRBJ2-1
size: NA
V: TRBV9
D: TRBD2
length: 16
DNA: TGTGCCAGCAGCAGACAGCGGGGTGGAGTCTACAATGAGCAGTTCTTC
CDR3: CASSRQRGGVYNEQFF

J: TRBJ2-7
size: NA
V: TRBV5-6
D: NA
length: 15
DNA: TGTGCCAGCAGCTTGGTTGGAGGGAGCTCCTACGAGCAGTACTTC
CDR3: CASSLVGGSSYEQYF

J: TRBJ2-3
size: NA
V: TRBV30
D: TRBD2
length: 14
DNA: TGTGCCTGGAGTGCCACGGGGGGGGCAGATACGCAGTATTTT
CDR3: CAWSATGGADTQYF

J: TRBJ2-7
size: NA
V: TRBV30
D: NA
length: 11
DNA: TGTGCCTGGAGTGAGGGCCACGAGCAGTACTTC
CDR3: CAWSEGHEQYF

J: TRBJ1-5
size: NA
V: TRBV28
D: NA
length: 14
DNA: TGTGCCAGCAGCATTCAGACATCCAATCAGCCCCAGCATTTT
CDR3: CASSIQTSNQPQHF

J: TRBJ2-3
size: NA
V: TRBV29-1
D: NA
length: 13
DNA: TGCAGCGTTGGGCCTCCCGTCACAGATACGCAGTATTTT
CDR3: CSVGPPVTDTQYF

J: TRBJ2-1
size: NA
V: TRBV30
D: NA
length: 15
DNA: TGTGCCTGGAGTCCGGGTGGGGCGGCGGGCAATGAGCAGTTCTTC
CDR3: CAWSPGGAAGNEQFF

J: TRBJ1-5
size: NA
V: TRBV28
D: NA
length: 16
DNA: TGTGCCAGCAGTTTATCGGTCAGGGCGGGGAATCAGCCCCAGCATTTT
CDR3: CASSLSVRAGNQPQHF

J: TRBJ1-2
size: NA
V: TRBV6-5
D: NA
length: 13
DNA: TGTGCCAGCAGTTACGGTGGGGCCTATGGCTACACCTTC
CDR3: CASSYGGAYGYTF

J: TRBJ2-7
size: NA
V: TRBV18
D: TRBD1
length: 12
DNA: TGTGCCTCCTCTCCAGGGGGCGGCGAGCAGTACTTC
CDR3: CASSPGGGEQYF

J: TRBJ1-1
size: NA
V: TRBV5-6
D: NA
length: 14
DNA: TGTGCCAGCAGCCCGAGGGGGGTGAACACTGAAGCTTTCTTT
CDR3: CASSPRGVNTEAFF

J: TRBJ2-5
size: NA
V: TRBV9
D: NA
length: 16
DNA: TGTGCCAGCAGTCCTACTTCCGGGTTGGTCCAAGAGACCCAGTACTTC
CDR3: CASSPTSGLVQETQYF

J: TRBJ2-5
size: NA
V: TRBV29-1
D: TRBD1
length: 14
DNA: TGCAGCGTTGAGAGGGACAGGGGGTGGGAGACCCAGTACTTC
CDR3: CSVERDRGWETQYF

J: TRBJ1-6
size: NA
V: TRBV6-5
D: NA
length: 14
DNA: TGTGCCAGCAGTTTCACCACAGGGACCTCACCCCTCCACTTT
CDR3: CASSFTTGTSPLHF

J: TRBJ1-4
size: NA
V: TRBV5-1
D: NA
length: 14
DNA: TGCGCCAGCAGCTTGGATCGGACATATGAAAAACTGTTTTTT
CDR3: CASSLDRTYEKLFF

J: TRBJ2-3
size: once
V: TRBV11-2
D: NA
length: 16
DNA: TGTGCCAGCAGCTTAGTGGGCGGCTCTAGCACAGATACGCAGTATTTT
CDR3: CASSLVGGSSTDTQYF

J: TRBJ2-7
size: NA
V: TRBV5-1
D: NA
length: 16
DNA: TGCGCCAGCAGCTTGTTTTGGGGTGGTGATTCCTACGAGCAGTACTTC
CDR3: CASSLFWGGDSYEQYF

J: TRBJ1-3
size: NA
V: TRBV6-5
D: TRBD1
length: 15
DNA: TGTGCCAGCAGTTCCCAGGGGGCGGGAGGAAACACCATATATTTT
CDR3: CASSSQGAGGNTIYF

J: TRBJ2-7
size: NA
V: TRBV29-1
D: NA
length: 11
DNA: TGCAGCGTTTCGGGATCCTACGAGCAGTACTTC
CDR3: CSVSGSYEQYF

J: TRBJ1-2
size: NA
V: TRBV30
D: NA
length: 14
DNA: TGTGCCTGGAGTCTTTATTCTAACATGCGTGGCTACACCTTC
CDR3: CAWSLYSNMRGYTF

J: TRBJ2-7
size: NA
V: TRBV19
D: NA
length: 14
DNA: TGTGCCAGTAGTATAGTCGGGGCGGCCTACGAGCAGTACTTC
CDR3: CASSIVGAAYEQYF

J: TRBJ2-5
size: NA
V: TRBV2
D: TRBD2
length: 14
DNA: TGTGCCAGCAAAAGCGGGAGGGCCCAAGAGACCCAGTACTTC
CDR3: CASKSGRAQETQYF

J: TRBJ1-1
size: NA
V: TRBV7-9
D: NA
length: 14
DNA: TGTGCCAGCAGCTTACCCACGACCAACACTGAAGCTTTCTTT
CDR3: CASSLPTTNTEAFF

J: TRBJ2-3
size: NA
V: TRBV9
D: TRBD2
length: 16
DNA: TGTGCCAGCAGCGTAGACCCGAGCGGGAGGGGAGATACGCAGTATTTT
CDR3: CASSVDPSGRGDTQYF

J: TRBJ2-7
size: NA
V: TRBV5-5
D: NA
length: 11
DNA: TGTGCCAGCAGCGTGCTCAATGGGCAGTACTTC
CDR3: CASSVLNGQYF

J: TRBJ1-2
size: NA
V: TRBV25-1
D: NA
length: 16
DNA: TGTGCCAGCAGTGAAGAGGGGACACCAGGTGCCGGGGGCTACACCTTC
CDR3: CASSEEGTPGAGGYTF

J: TRBJ2-1
size: NA
V: TRBV30
D: NA
length: 13
DNA: TGTGCCTCATCGGGGTATCCCATTGATGAGCAGTTCTTC
CDR3: CASSGYPIDEQFF

J: TRBJ2-3
size: NA
V: TRBV5-4
D: TRBD1
length: 15
DNA: TGTGCCAGCAGCCGGGGGGACAGGGACACAGATACGCAGTATTTT
CDR3: CASSRGDRDTDTQYF

J: TRBJ1-1
size: many
V: TRBV29-1
D: NA
length: 13
DNA: TGCAGCGTTGAAAGAAACCCGAACACTGAAGCTTTCTTT
CDR3: CSVERNPNTEAFF

J: TRBJ2-3
size: NA
V: TRBV10-2
D: NA
length: 15
DNA: TGCGCCAGCAGTCCCGGACGGATGCGCACAGATACGCAGTATTTT
CDR3: CASSPGRMRTDTQYF

J: TRBJ1-6
size: NA
V: TRBV28
D: TRBD1
length: 13
DNA: TGTGCCAGCAGGGACAGGGTGAATTCACCCCTCCACTTT
CDR3: CASRDRVNSPLHF

J: TRBJ2-1
size: NA
V: TRBV4-3
D: TRBD2
length: 19
DNA: TGCGCCAGCAGCCAAGACCCCTGGCCTGGACTAGCGGTCAACAATGAGCAGTTCTTC
CDR3: CASSQDPWPGLAVNNEQFF

J: TRBJ2-3
size: once
V: TRBV6-6
D: NA
length: 12
DNA: TGTGCCAGCAGCCAACAGGGTCGTACGCAGTATTTT
CDR3: CASSQQGRTQYF